These 3 T cell receptor beta chains came from one sample sequenced in a study of human T cells and chemical hapten exposure. In TCRdb, the RACE reads were re-called with MiXCR into one record per CDR3 protein. The sample records under 85,000 distinct CDR3 sequences, 10% being singletons. Regarding time point: patch test 1, 2 weeks after DPC sensitization. Treatment reported: therapeutic diphenylcyclopropenone sensitization with weekly scalp DPC. The specimen comprised whole blood, sampled in connection with sensitization to the hapten diphenylcyclopropenone (DPC). These receptor sequences come from a woman aged 50 to 60 with alopecia areata. Some clones in this sample may be carry-over from other donors' samples.

This clonotype has a handful of counts. V usage is TRBV28 and J usage is TRBJ2-3; tentatively, D is TRBD1 (5 bases). Trimming took off 4 bases at V and 8 bases at J, with 13 bases between the two ends. Germline assignment: CDR1 MDHEN and CDR2 SYDVKM. The CDR3 has 13 amino acids. The CDR3 bases are TGTGCCAGCAGTTCCGCAGGGTGGACTACGCAGTATTTT. Translated: CASSSAGWTTQYF.

This clonotype was detected many times. This chain uses TRBV6-2 or TRBV6-3 with TRBJ2-1; D is ambiguous. The V end was cut by 6 bases, the J end by 0 bases, with 9 bases between. Germline V gene sequence: CDR1 MNHEY, CDR2 SVGEGT. The CDR3 length is 14 residues. CDR3 region: CASSQPSSYNEQFF. CDR3 sequence (DNA): TGTGCCAGCAGCCAGCCGAGCTCCTACAATGAGCAGTTCTTC.

The chain combines TRBV5-6 with TRBJ2-1, with 13 bases identical to TRBD2. Germline V gives CDR1 SGHDT, CDR2 YYEEEE. This CDR3 comprises 15 residues. J lost 5 bases, V lost 4 bases, and 3 bases had no gene match. CDR3 residues: CASSRGLAGDNEQFF. CDR3 nucleotides: TGTGCCAGCAGCCGCGGACTAGCGGGAGACAATGAGCAGTTCTTC.